This T cell receptor (beta chain) was observed in a study of Ad26.COV2.S vaccination and SARS-CoV-2 variants. Overall study context: Donor was assigned to the Ad26.COV2.S arm of trial COV1001.

A note on this clone: Its antigen is not known. Other DNA sequences within the sample encode an identical CDR3.

Germline V gives CDR1 DFQATT, CDR2 SNEGSKA (reference sequence). Trimming took 6 bases from V and 4 from J, leaving 8 bases between them. The CDR3 length is 11 residues. Study-level points and caveats: Whether participants received vaccine or placebo, their non-spike TCR breadth was similar.

Sample treatment: approximately 18 received Ad26.COV2.S at low or high dose, single or two shots; about 5 received placebo; per-sample allocation not given. Samples were taken on day 63 after the first vaccine or placebo injection. Clones were read by immunoSEQ multiplex PCR, and TCRdb kept only the in-frame ones, dropping some. This sample yields 350,000 to 500,000 clones, of which 89% are seen a single time; just over 2.5% belongs to the top ten. The specimen comprised peripheral blood, sampled in a trial of Ad26.COV2.S vaccine versus placebo. The chain has TRBV20-1 and TRBJ2-3; no clear D. The receptor was derived from a person aged 18-60 years who received the Ad26.COV2.S COVID-19 vaccine or a placebo. CDR3 coding DNA: TGCAGTGCCCTCCTAGCAGATACGCAGTATTTT. Its translation is CSALLADTQYF.